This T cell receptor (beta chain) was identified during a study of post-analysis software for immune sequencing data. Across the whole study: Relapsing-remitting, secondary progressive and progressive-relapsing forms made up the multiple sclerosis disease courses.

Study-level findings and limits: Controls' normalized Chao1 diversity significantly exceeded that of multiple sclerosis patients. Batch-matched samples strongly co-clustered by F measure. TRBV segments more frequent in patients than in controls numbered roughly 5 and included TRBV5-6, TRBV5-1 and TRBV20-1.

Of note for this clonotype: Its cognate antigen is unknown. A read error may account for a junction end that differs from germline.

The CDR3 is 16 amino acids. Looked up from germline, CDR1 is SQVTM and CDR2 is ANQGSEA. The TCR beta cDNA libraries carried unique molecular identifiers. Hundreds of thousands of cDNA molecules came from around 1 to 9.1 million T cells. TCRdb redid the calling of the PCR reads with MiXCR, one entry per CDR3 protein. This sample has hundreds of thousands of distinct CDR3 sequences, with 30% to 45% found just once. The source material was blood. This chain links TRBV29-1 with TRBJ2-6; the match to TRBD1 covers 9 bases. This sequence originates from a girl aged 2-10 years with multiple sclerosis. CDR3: CSVRDRVVTGANVRTF. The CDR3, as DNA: TGCAGCGTGCGGGACAGGGTTGTGACTGGGGCCAACGTCCGGACTTTC.